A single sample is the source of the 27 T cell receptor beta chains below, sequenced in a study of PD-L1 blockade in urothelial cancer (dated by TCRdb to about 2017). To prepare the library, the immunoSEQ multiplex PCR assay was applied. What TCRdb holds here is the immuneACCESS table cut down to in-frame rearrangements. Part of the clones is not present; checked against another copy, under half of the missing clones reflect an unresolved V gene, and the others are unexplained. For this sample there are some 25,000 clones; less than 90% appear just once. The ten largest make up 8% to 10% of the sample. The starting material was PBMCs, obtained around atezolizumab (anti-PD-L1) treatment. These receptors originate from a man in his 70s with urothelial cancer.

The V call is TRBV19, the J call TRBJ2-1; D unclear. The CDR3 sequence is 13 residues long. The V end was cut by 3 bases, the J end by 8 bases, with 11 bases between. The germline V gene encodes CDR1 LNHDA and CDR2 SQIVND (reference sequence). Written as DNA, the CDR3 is TGTGCCAGTAGTATGCGGCTACCCTATGAGCAGTTCTTC. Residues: CASSMRLPYEQFF.

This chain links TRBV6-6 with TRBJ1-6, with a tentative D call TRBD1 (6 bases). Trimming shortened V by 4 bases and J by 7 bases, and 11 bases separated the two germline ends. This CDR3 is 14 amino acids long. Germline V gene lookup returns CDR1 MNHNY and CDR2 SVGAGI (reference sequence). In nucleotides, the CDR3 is TGTGCCAGCAGTTCAGGGGACGGGAATTCACCCCTCCACTTT. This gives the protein CASSSGDGNSPLHF.

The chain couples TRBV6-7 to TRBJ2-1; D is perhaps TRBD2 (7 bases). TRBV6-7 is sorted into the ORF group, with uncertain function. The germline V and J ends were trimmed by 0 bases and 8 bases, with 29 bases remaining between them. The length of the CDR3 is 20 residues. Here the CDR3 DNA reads TGTGCCAGCAGTTACTCGACTGGGGGGGGACCCGTAGGAGGGGGGGATGAGCAGTTCTTC. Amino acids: CASSYSTGGGPVGGGDEQFF.

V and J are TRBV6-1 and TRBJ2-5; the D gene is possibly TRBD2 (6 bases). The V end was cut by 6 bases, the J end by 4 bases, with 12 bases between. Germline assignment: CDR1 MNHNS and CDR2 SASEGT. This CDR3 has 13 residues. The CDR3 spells CASRFQGGETQYF. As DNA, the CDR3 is TGTGCCAGCAGATTCCAGGGAGGAGAGACCCAGTACTTC.

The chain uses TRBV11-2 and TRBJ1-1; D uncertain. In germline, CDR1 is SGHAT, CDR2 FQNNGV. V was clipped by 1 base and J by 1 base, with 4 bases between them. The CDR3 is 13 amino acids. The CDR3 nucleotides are TGTGCCAGCAGCTTAGCTCGGAACACTGAAGCTTTCTTT. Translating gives CASSLARNTEAFF.

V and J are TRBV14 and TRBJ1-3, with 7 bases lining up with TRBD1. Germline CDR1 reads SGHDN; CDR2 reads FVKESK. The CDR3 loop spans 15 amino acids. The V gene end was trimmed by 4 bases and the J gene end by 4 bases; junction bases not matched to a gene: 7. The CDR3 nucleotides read TGTGCCAGCAGCCTACTACAGGGGTCAGGAAACACCATATATTTT. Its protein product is CASSLLQGSGNTIYF.

The CDR3 nucleotides are TGTGCCAGCAGTGCCGCAAAGTATTTACAAAGTCGGGCCAACGTCCTGACTTTC. Its protein is CASSAAKYLQSRANVLTF. The genes are TRBV6-7 and TRBJ2-6; no definite D call. TRBV6-7 is an ORF for which the function is uncertain. Trimming left V 5 bases short and J 5 bases short, with 22 bases between. The CDR3 is made up of 18 amino acids.

As DNA, the CDR3 is TGTGCCAGCTCACCGACTAGCCCGAACACCGGGGAGCTGTTTTTT. It is translated as CASSPTSPNTGELFF. The chain combines TRBV18 with TRBJ2-2; 7 bases fit TRBD2. The CDR3 consists of 15 residues. CDR1 and CDR2 from the germline V gene are KGHSH and LQKENI. J was trimmed by 0 bases and V by 3 bases; bases with no gene match: 1.

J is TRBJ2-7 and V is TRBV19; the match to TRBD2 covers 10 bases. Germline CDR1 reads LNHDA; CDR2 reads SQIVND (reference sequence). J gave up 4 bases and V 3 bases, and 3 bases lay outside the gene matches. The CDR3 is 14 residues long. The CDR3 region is CASSMGTSEYEQYF. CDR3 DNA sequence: TGTGCCAGTAGTATGGGGACTAGCGAGTACGAGCAGTACTTC. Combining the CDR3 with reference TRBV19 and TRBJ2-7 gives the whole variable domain DGGITQSPKYLFRKEGQNVTLSCEQNLNHDAMYWYRQDPGQGLRLIYYSQIVNDFQKGDIAEGYSVSREKKESFPLTVTSAQKNPTAFYLCASSMGTSEYEQYFGPGTRLTVT.

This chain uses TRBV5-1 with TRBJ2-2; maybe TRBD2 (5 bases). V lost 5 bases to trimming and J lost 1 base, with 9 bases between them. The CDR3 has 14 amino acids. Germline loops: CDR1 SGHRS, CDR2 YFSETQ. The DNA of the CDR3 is TGCGCCAGCAGGAGGGCCTTGAACACCGGGGAGCTGTTTTTT. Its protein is CASRRALNTGELFF. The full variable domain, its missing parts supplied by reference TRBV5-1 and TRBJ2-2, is KAGVTQTPRYLIKTRGQQVTLSCSPISGHRSVSWYQQTPGQGLQFLFEYFSETQRNKGNFPGRFSGRQFSNSRSEMNVSTLELGDSALYLCASRRALNTGELFFGEGSRLTVL.

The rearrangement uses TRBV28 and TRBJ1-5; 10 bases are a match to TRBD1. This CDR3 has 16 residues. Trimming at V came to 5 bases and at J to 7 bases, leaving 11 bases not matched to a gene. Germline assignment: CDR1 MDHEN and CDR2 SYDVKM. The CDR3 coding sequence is TGTGCCAGCAGTCGACAGGGGGCTGGGTATTACCAGCCCCAGCATTTT. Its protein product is CASSRQGAGYYQPQHF. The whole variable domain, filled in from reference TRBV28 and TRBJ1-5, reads DVKVTQSSRYLVKRTGEKVFLECVQDMDHENMFWYRQDPGLGLRLIYFSYDVKMKEKGDIPEGYSVSREKKERFSLILESASTNQTSMYLCASSRQGAGYYQPQHFGDGTRLSIL.

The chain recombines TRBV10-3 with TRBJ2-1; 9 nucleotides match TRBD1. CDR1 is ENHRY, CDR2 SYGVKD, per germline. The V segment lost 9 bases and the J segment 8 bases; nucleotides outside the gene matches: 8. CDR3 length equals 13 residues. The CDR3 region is CAITDRGSDEQFF. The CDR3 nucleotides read TGTGCCATTACGGACAGGGGAAGCGATGAGCAGTTCTTC.

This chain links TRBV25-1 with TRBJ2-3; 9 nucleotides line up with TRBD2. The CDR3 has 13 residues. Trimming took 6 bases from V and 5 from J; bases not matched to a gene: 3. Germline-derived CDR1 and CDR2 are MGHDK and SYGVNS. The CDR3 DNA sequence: TGTGCCAGCAGGGTACTAGCGGGAGATACGCAGTATTTT. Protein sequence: CASRVLAGDTQYF.

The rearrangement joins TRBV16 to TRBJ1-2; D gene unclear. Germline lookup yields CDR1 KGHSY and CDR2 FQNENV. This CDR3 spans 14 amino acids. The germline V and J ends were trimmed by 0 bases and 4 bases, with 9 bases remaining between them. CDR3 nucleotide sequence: TGTGCCAGCAGCCAATCGTCGGGAGGCTATGGCTACACCTTC. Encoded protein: CASSQSSGGYGYTF.

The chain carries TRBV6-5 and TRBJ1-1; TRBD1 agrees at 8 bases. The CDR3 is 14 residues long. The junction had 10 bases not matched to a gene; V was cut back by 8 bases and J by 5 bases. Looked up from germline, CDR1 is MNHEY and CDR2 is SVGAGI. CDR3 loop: CASRTQGGATEAFF. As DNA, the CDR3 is TGTGCCAGCCGAACACAGGGGGGCGCTACTGAAGCTTTCTTT.

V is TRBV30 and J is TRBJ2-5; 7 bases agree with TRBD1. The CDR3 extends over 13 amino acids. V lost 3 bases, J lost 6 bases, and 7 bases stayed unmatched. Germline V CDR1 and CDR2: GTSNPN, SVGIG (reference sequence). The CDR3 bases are TGTGCCTGGAGCCTTGACAGGGTACAGACCCAGTACTTC. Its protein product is CAWSLDRVQTQYF.

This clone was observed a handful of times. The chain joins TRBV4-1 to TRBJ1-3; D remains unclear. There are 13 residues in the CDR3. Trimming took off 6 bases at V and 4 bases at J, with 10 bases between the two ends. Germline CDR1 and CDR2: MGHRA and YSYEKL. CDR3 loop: CASSRVVGNTIYF. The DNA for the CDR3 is TGCGCCAGCAGTCGGGTTGTCGGAAACACCATATATTTT.

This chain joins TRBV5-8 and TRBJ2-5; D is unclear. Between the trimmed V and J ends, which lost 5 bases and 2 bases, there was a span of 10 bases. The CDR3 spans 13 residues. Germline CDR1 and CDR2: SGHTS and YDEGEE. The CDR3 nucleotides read TGTGCCAGCAGACCCACCGGTCAAGAGACCCAGTACTTC. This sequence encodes CASRPTGQETQYF. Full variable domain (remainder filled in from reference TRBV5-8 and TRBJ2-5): EAGVTQSPTHLIKTRGQQATLRCSPISGHTSVYWYQQALGLGLQFLLWYDEGEERNRGNFPPRFSGRQFPNYSSELNVNALELEDSALYLCASRPTGQETQYFGPGTRLLVL.

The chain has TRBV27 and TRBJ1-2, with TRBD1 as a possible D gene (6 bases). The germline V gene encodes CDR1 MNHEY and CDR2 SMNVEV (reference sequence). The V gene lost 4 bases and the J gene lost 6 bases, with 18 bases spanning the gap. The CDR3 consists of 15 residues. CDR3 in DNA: TGTGCCAGCAGTTCATCGGGGGCCCTTTACGATGGCTACACCTTC. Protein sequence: CASSSSGALYDGYTF.

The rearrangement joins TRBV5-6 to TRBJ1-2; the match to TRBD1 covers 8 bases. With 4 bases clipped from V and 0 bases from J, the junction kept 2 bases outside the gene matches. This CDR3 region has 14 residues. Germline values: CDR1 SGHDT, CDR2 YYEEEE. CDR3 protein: CASSRGQANYGYTF. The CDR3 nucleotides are TGTGCCAGCAGCCGGGGACAGGCTAACTATGGCTACACCTTC.

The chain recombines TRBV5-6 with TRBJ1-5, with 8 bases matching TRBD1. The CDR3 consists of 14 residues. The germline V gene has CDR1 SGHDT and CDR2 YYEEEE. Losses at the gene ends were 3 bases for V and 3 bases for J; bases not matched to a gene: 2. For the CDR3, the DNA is TGTGCCAGCAGCTGGACAGGGAACAATCAGCCCCAGCATTTT. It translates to CASSWTGNNQPQHF.

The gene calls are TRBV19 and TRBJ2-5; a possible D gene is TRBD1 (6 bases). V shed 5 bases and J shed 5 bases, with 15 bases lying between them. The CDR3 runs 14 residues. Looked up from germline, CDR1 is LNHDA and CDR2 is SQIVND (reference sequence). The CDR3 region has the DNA TGTGCCAGTAGTGGCAGGGGACCGAGGGAGACCCAGTACTTC. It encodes CASSGRGPRETQYF.

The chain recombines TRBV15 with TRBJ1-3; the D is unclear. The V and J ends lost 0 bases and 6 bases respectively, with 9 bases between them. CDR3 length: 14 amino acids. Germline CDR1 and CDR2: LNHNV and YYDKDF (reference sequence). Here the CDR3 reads CATSRDPSLNTIYF. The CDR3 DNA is TGTGCCACCAGCAGAGATCCCTCTTTAAACACCATATATTTT.

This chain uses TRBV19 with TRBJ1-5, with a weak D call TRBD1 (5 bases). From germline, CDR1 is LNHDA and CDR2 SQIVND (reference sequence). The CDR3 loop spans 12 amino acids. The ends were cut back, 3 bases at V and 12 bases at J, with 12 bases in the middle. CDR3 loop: CASSIGGGHQHF. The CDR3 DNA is TGTGCCAGTAGTATTGGGGGAGGGCACCAGCATTTT.

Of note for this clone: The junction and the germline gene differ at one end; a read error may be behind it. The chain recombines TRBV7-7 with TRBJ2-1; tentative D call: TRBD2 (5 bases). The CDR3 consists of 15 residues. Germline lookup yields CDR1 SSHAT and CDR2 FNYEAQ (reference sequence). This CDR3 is CASSLATGSYNEQFF. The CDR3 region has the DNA TGTGCTAGCAGCTTAGCGACGGGGTCCTACAATGAGCAGTTCTTC.

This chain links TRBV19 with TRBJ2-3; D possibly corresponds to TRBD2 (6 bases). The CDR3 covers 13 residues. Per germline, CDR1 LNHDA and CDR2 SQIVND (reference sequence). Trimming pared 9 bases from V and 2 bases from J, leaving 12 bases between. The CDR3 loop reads CASGAGLTDTQYF. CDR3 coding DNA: TGTGCCAGCGGGGCGGGACTCACAGATACGCAGTATTTT.

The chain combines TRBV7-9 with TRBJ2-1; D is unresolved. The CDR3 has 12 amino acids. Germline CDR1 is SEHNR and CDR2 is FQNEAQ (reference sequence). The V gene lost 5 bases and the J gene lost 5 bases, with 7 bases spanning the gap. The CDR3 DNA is TGTGCCAGCAGCCTACCCAACAATGAGCAGTTCTTC. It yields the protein CASSLPNNEQFF.